This TCR beta chain appears in the sequencing data of a study of radiation and T cells in renal cell carcinoma. Regarding the study as a whole: From baseline, blood top tumor clonotypes peaked at 2 weeks post-radiation.

This CDR3 contains 18 residues. Germline loops: CDR1 SGHAT, CDR2 FQNNGV. Trimming removed 1 base from V and 2 bases from J; junction bases left unmatched: 11. In the case of this clone: Antigen: not known.

Sequencing was performed with immunoSEQ multiplex PCR; in TCRdb, only in-frame clones are kept and a portion is missing. Here the sample spans 130,000 to 150,000 clones, approximately 86% being singletons. As to time point: blood 4 weeks post-SBRT, at nephrectomy. The treatment here: 15 Gy SBRT to primary tumor, nephrectomy 4 weeks later. The chain combines TRBV11-2 with TRBJ2-3; 8 nucleotides line up with TRBD2. Material: blood, obtained from a patient whose treatment included radiotherapy and nephrectomy. The sequence derives from a woman between 45 and 60 years old with renal cell carcinoma. The CDR3 bases are TGTGCCAGCAGCTTAGGCGGGTCGGGAGGGCGGAACACAGATACGCAGTATTTT. Protein: CASSLGGSGGRNTDTQYF.